This entry lists 3 T cell receptor beta chains sequenced from one sample in a study of CXCR3-negative and CXCR3-positive naive CD8 T cells. The authors made the TRB cDNA libraries by 5' RACE using UMI labels. TCRdb re-called the 5' RACE reads and gives one entry per CDR3 protein, without DNA. Reported are about 130,000 distinct CDR3 sequences; the ten largest clones contain 0.29%. The source material was naive CXCR3- CD8+ T cells from blood. Subset reported: CD45RO-CCR7+CD27+CD95- naive CD8+ T cells lacking CXCR3 (TNR3-). The source of these receptors is a human donor in good health. Some clones in this sample may be carry-over from other donors' samples.

This chain connects TRBV9 to TRBJ2-2. Looked up from germline, CDR1 is SGDLS and CDR2 is YYNGEE. The CDR3 loop spans 14 amino acids. CDR3: CASSVAPETGELFF.

CDR3 sequence reads: CASSQDWSGQGFGNYEQYF. V is TRBV4-1 and J is TRBJ2-7; the TCRdb call, TRBD1, lacks DNA for checking. The CDR3 is 19 amino acids. CDR1 and CDR2 (germline): MGHRA, YSYEKL.

This chain's CDR3 is CASRPTSGGSQETQYF. This chain connects TRBV12-3 or TRBV12-4 to TRBJ2-5; checking the TCRdb D call of TRBD2 is not possible without DNA. CDR3 length: 16 residues.